This TCR beta chain was found in a study of T cells in tuberculosis. V shed 3 bases, J shed 0 bases, and the junction held 5 bases outside the gene matches. CDR1 is SGDLS and CDR2 is YYNGEE in the germline V gene. The CDR3 has 15 amino acids. Profiling relied on immunoSEQ multiplex PCR, and the TCRdb table lists in-frame clones only, not all of them. The sample has around 19,000 clones, 80% to 90% seen once; the top ten hold roughly 14%. The TCR originated in a donor under 30 with latent tuberculosis or without tuberculosis infection. The genes are TRBV9 and TRBJ1-2; 7 bases are shared with TRBD1. The sequencing input was PBMCs. The CDR3 nucleotides are TGTGCCAGCAGCGCCCCGGGACAGACTAACTATGGCTACACCTTC. Protein: CASSAPGQTNYGYTF. Full variable domain (outside the CDR3, taken from reference TRBV9 and TRBJ1-2): DSGVTQTPKHLITATGQRVTLRCSPRSGDLSVYWYQQSLDQGLQFLIQYYNGEERAKGNILERFSAQQFPDLHSELNLSSLELGDSALYFCASSAPGQTNYGYTFGSGTRLTVV.